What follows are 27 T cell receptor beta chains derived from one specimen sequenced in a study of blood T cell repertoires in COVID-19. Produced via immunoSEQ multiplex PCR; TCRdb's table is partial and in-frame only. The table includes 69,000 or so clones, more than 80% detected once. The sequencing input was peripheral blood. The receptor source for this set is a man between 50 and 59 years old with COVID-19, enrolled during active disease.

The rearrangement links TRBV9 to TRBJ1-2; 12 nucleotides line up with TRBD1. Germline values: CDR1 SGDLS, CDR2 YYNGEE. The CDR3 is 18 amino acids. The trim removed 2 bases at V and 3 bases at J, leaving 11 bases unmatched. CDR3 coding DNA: TGTGCCAGCAGCGTCGTCCCGGGACAGGGGGCGGGGGACTATGGCTACACCTTC. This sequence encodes CASSVVPGQGAGDYGYTF.

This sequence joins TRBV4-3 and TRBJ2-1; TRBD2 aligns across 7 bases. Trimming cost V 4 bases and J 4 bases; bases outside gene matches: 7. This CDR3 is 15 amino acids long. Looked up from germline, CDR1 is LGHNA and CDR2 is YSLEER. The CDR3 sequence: CASSRRLAEYNEQFF. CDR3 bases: TGCGCCAGCAGCCGGCGTCTAGCGGAGTACAATGAGCAGTTCTTC.

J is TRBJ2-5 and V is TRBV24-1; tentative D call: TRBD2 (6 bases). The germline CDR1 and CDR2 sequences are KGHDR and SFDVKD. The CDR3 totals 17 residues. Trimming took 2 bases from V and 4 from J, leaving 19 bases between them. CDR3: CATSDSGSGRGSETQYF. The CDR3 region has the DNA TGTGCCACCAGTGATTCGGGATCGGGGCGGGGATCAGAGACCCAGTACTTC.

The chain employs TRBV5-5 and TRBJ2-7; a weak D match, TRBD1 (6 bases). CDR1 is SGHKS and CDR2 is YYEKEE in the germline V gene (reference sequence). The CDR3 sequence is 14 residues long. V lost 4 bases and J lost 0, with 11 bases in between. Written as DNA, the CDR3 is TGTGCCAGCAGCCCGGGGACAAGCTCCTACGAGCAGTACTTC. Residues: CASSPGTSSYEQYF.

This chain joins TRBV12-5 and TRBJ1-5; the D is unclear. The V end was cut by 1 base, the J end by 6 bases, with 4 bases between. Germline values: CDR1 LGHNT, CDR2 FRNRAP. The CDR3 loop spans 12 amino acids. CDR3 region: CASGLGSQPQHF. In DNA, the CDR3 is TGTGCTAGTGGTTTGGGGAGTCAGCCCCAGCATTTT.

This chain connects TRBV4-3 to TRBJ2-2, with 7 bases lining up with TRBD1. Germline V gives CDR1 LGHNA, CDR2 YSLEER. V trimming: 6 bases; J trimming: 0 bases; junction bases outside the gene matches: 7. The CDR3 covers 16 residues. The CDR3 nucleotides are TGCGCCAGCAGGCGTAACAGGGGTCCGAACACCGGGGAGCTGTTTTTT. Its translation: CASRRNRGPNTGELFF.

CDR3 coding DNA: TGTGCCAGCAGCTCGACCGGGACAGGGGTTGAAAAACTGTTTTTT. Protein product: CASSSTGTGVEKLFF. The chain combines TRBV5-8 with TRBJ1-4; 10 bases fit TRBD1. CDR1 and CDR2 (germline): SGHTS, YDEGEE. Trimming took 3 bases from V and 7 from J; bases not matched to a gene: 6. The CDR3 is 15 residues long. The full variable domain, in which reference TRBV5-8 and TRBJ1-4 provide the parts outside the CDR3, is EAGVTQSPTHLIKTRGQQATLRCSPISGHTSVYWYQQALGLGLQFLLWYDEGEERNRGNFPPRFSGRQFPNYSSELNVNALELEDSALYLCASSSTGTGVEKLFFGSGTQLSVL.

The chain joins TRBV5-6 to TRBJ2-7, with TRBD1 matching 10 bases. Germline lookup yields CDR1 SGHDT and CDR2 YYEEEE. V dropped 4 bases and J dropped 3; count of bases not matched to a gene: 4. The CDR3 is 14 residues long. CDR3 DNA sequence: TGTGCCAGCAGCATGGGGACAGGGGTCTACGAGCAGTACTTC. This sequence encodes CASSMGTGVYEQYF.

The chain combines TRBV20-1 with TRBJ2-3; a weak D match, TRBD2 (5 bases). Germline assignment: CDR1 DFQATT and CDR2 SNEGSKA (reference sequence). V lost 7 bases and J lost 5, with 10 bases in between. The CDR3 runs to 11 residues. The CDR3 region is CSENRGDTQYF. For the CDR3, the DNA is TGCAGTGAGAATCGGGGAGATACGCAGTATTTT.

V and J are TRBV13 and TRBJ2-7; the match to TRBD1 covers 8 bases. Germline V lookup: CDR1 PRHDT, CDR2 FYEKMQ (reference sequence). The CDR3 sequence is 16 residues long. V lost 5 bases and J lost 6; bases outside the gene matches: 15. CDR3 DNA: TGTGCCAGCAGCCGCAGGGGGCCCCCAGGGGCGGGCGAGCAGTACTTC. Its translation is CASSRRGPPGAGEQYF.

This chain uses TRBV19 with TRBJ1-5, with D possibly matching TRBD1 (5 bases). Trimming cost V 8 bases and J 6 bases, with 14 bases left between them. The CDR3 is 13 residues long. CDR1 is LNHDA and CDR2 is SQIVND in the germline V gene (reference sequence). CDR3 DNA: TGTGCCAGTCAGAAGGGCCAGGGTCAGCCCCAGCATTTT. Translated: CASQKGQGQPQHF.

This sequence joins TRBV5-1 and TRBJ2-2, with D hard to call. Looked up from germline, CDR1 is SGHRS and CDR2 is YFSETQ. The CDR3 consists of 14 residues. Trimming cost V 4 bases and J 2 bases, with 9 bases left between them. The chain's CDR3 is CASSPNGNTGELFF. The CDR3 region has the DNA TGCGCCAGCAGCCCAAATGGCAACACCGGGGAGCTGTTTTTT.

The CDR3 DNA follows: TGTGCCAGCAGCTCCCGGGGTGCGGAGCAGTTCTTC. Amino acids: CASSSRGAEQFF. The chain joins TRBV6-5 to TRBJ2-1; TRBD2 is a possible D gene (5 bases). This CDR3 is 12 amino acids long. CDR1 is MNHEY and CDR2 is SVGAGI in the germline V gene. V shed 6 bases and J shed 10 bases, with 13 bases lying between them.

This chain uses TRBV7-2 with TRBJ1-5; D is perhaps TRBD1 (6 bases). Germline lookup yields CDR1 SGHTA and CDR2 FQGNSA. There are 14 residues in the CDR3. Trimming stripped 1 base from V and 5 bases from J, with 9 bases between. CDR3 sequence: CASSLGTDYQPQHF. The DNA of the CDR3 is TGTGCCAGCAGCTTAGGGACAGATTATCAGCCCCAGCATTTT. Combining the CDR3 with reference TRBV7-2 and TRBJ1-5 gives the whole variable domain GAGVSQSPSNKVTEKGKDVELRCDPISGHTALYWYRQSLGQGLEFLIYFQGNSAPDKSGLPSDRFSAERTGGSVSTLTIQRTQQEDSAVYLCASSLGTDYQPQHFGDGTRLSIL.

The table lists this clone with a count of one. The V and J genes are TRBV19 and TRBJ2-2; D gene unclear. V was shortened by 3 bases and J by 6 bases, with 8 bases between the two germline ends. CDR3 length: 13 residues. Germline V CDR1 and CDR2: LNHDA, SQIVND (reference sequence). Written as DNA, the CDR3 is TGTGCCAGTAGTATGTCCGGTTCCGGGGAGCTGTTTTTT. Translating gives CASSMSGSGELFF.

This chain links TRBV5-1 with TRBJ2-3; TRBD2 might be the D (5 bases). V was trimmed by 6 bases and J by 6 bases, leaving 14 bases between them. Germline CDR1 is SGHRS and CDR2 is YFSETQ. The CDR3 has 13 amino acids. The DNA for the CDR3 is TGCGCCAGCAACACTAGATCGGGCGATACGCAGTATTTT. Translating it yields CASNTRSGDTQYF.

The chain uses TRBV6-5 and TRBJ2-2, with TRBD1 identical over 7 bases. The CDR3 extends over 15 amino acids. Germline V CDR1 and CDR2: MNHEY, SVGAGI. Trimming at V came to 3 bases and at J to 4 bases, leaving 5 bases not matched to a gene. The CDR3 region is CASSYLGQSTGELFF. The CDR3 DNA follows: TGTGCCAGCAGTTATTTGGGACAGAGCACCGGGGAGCTGTTTTTT.

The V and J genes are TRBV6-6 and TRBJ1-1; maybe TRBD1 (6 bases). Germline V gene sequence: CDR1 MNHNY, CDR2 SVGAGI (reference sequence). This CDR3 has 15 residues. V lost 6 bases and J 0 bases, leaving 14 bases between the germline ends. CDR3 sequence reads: CASRQNRQVNTEAFF. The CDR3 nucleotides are TGTGCCAGCAGACAAAATCGACAGGTGAACACTGAAGCTTTCTTT.

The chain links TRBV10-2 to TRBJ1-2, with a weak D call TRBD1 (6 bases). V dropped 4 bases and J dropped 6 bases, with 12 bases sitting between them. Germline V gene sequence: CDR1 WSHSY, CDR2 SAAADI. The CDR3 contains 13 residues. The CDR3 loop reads CASSATGRDGYTF. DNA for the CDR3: TGCGCCAGCAGTGCTACAGGGCGCGATGGCTACACCTTC.

As DNA, the CDR3 is TGTGCCACCTCTTCCGGTCGTACCATTCATCCTGAAGCTTTCTTT. Protein sequence: CATSSGRTIHPEAFF. This chain joins TRBV27 and TRBJ1-1; D remains unclear. Trimming removed 10 bases from V and 6 bases from J, with 24 bases in between. The CDR3 runs to 15 residues. The germline V gene has CDR1 MNHEY and CDR2 SMNVEV (reference sequence).

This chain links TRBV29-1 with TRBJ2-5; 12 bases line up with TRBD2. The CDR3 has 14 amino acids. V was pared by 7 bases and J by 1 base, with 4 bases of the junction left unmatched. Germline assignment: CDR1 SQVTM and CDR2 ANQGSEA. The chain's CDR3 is CSAGLAGTQETQYF. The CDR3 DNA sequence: TGCAGCGCCGGACTAGCGGGGACCCAAGAGACCCAGTACTTC.

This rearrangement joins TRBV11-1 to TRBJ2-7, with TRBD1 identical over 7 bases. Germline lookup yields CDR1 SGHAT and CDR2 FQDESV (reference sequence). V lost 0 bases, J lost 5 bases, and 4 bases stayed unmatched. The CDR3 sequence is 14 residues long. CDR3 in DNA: TGTGCCAGCAGCTTAGCGGCGAGGGGGCACGAGCAGTACTTC. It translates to CASSLAARGHEQYF.

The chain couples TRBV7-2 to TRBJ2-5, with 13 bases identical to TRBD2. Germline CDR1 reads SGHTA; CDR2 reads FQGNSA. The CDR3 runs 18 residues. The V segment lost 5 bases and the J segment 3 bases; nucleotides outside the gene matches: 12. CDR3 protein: CASSRLWTSGGRKETQYF. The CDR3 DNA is TGTGCCAGCAGCCGGCTCTGGACTAGCGGGGGCCGAAAAGAGACCCAGTACTTC.

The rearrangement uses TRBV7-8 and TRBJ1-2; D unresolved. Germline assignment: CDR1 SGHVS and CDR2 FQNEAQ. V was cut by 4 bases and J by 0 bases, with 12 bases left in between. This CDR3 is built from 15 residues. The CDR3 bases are TGTGCCAGCAGCTCCGGGAGAGTTGCTAACTATGGCTACACCTTC. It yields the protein CASSSGRVANYGYTF.

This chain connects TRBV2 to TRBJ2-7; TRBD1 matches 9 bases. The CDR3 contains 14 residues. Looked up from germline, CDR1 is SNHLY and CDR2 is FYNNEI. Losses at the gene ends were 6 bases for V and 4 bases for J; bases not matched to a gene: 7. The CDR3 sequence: CASRETGGGYEQYF. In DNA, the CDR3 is TGTGCCAGCAGGGAGACAGGGGGAGGGTACGAGCAGTACTTC.

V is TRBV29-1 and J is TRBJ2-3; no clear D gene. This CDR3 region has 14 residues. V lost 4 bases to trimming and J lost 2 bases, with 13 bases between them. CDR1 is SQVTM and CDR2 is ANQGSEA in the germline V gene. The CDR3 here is CSVVWVGSTDTQYF. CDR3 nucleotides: TGCAGCGTTGTGTGGGTGGGCTCCACAGATACGCAGTATTTT.

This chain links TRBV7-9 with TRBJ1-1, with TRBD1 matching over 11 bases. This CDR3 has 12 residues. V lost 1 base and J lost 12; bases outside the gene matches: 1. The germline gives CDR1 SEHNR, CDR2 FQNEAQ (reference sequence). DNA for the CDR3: TGTGCCAGCAGCTTAGGGACAGGGGGCTCTTTCTTT. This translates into CASSLGTGGSFF.